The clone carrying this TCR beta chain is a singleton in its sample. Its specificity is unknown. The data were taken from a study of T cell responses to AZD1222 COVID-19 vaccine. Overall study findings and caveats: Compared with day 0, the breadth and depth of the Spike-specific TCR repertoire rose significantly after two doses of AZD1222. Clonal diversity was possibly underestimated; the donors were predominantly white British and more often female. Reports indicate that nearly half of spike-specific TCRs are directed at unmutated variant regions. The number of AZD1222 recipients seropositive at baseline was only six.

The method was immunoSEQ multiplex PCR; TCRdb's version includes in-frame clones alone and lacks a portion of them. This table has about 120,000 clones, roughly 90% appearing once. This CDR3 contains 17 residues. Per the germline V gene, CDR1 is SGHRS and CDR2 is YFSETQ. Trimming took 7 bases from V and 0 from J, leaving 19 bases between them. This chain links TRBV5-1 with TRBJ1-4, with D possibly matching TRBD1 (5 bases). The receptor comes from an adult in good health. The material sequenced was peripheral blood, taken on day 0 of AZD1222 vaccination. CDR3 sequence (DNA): TGCGCCAGCTCGGGGGTGAGGCAGGGCGCAACTAATGAAAAACTGTTTTTT. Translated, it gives CASSGVRQGATNEKLFF.